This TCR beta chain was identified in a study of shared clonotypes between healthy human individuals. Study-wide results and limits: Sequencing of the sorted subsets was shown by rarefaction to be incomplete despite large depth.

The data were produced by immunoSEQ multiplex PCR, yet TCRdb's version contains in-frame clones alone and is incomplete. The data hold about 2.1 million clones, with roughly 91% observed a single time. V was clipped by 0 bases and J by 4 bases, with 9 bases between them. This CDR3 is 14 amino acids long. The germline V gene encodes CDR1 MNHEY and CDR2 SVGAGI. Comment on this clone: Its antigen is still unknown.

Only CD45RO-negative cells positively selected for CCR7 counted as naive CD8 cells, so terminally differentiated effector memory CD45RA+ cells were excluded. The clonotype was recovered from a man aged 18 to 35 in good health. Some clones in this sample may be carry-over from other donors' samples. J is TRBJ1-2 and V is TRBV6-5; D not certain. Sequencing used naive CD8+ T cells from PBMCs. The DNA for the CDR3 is TGTGCCAGCAGTTACTCGACGTCGGCCTATGGCTACACCTTC. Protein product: CASSYSTSAYGYTF.